The 26 T cell receptor beta chains below were found in one sample sequenced in a study of radiotherapy plus CTLA-4 blockade in lung cancer. Clones were sequenced by immunoSEQ multiplex PCR, and TCRdb holds only the in-frame ones, with some missing. The table has tens of thousands of clones, approximately 80% seen once; the top ten hold roughly 7.2%. The sequenced sample was peripheral blood, obtained from a patient treated with radiotherapy plus ipilimumab. These receptors came from a human donor with non-small cell lung cancer who had stable disease on radiotherapy plus ipilimumab.

V is TRBV11-2 and J is TRBJ1-2, with D tentatively TRBD1 (5 bases). The CDR3 contains 14 residues. Germline V gene lookup returns CDR1 SGHAT and CDR2 FQNNGV. Deletions cut 5 bases from V and 4 bases from J, with 14 bases between. The CDR3 DNA reads TGTGCCAGCAGCCTCACCCCCGGGACCTATGGCTACACCTTC. This translates into CASSLTPGTYGYTF.

The chain uses TRBV6-4 and TRBJ1-5, with D tentatively TRBD1 (6 bases). Trimming took 5 bases from V and 6 from J, leaving 11 bases between them. CDR1 and CDR2 (germline): MRHNA, SNTAGT. The CDR3 has 13 residues. The chain's CDR3 is CASSYRDGQPQHF. CDR3 sequence (DNA): TGTGCCAGCAGTTACAGGGATGGTCAGCCCCAGCATTTT.

The V gene is TRBV28, the J gene TRBJ1-1; D not certain. V was trimmed by 1 base and J by 10 bases, leaving 10 bases between them. Germline-derived CDR1 and CDR2 are MDHEN and SYDVKM. There are 12 residues in the CDR3. The CDR3 coding sequence is TGTGCCAGCAGTTTATCCGCAGCCCCAGCTTTCTTT. As protein: CASSLSAAPAFF.

The rearrangement joins TRBV27 to TRBJ2-1; D is perhaps TRBD2 (6 bases). CDR1 and CDR2 from the germline V gene are MNHEY and SMNVEV (reference sequence). V shed 3 bases and J shed 7 bases, with 13 bases lying between them. The CDR3 contains 14 residues. CDR3 sequence (DNA): TGTGCCAGCAGTTTCGAGGAGGGGCGTAATGAGCAGTTCTTC. It codes for CASSFEEGRNEQFF.

This chain joins TRBV5-5 and TRBJ1-1, with D tentatively TRBD1 (6 bases). The CDR3 extends over 15 amino acids. Trimming removed 1 base at V and 1 base at J, with 11 bases between. CDR1 is SGHKS and CDR2 is YYEKEE in the germline V gene (reference sequence). CDR3: CASSLNRQANTEAFF. The CDR3, as DNA: TGTGCCAGCAGCTTGAACCGACAGGCGAACACTGAAGCTTTCTTT.

V gene TRBV18 combines with J gene TRBJ1-5; 9 bases fit TRBD1. The germline CDR1 and CDR2 sequences are KGHSH and LQKENI. Trimming cost V 6 bases and J 2 bases; bases outside gene matches: 5. CDR3 size: 15 residues. CDR3 loop: CASSQGQGGNQPQHF. The CDR3 DNA sequence: TGTGCCAGCTCTCAGGGACAGGGCGGCAATCAGCCCCAGCATTTT.

This chain links TRBV25-1 with TRBJ2-7; 7 bases line up with TRBD1. The CDR3 totals 13 residues. V shed 4 bases, J shed 5 bases, and the junction held 5 bases outside the gene matches. Germline lookup yields CDR1 MGHDK and CDR2 SYGVNS. The CDR3 DNA follows: TGTGCCAGCAGTGGACAGGGTTACGACGAGCAGTACTTC. Protein product: CASSGQGYDEQYF.

The J gene is TRBJ2-7, the V gene TRBV6-1, with D possibly TRBD2 on 5 matching bases. V lost 6 bases, J lost 2 bases, and 11 bases lay in between. The CDR3 runs 13 residues. Germline CDR1 reads MNHNS; CDR2 reads SASEGT. The CDR3 region is CASSTAGTYEQYF. The CDR3, as DNA: TGTGCCAGCAGCACGGCCGGGACCTACGAGCAGTACTTC.

The V gene is TRBV25-1, the J gene TRBJ1-5; the match to TRBD1 covers 7 bases. The CDR3 consists of 16 residues. Germline values: CDR1 MGHDK, CDR2 SYGVNS. With 4 bases clipped from V and 9 bases from J, the junction kept 15 bases outside the gene matches. The CDR3 here is CASSGDIRGAEAPQHF. CDR3 nucleotides: TGTGCCAGCAGTGGAGACATCAGGGGGGCGGAGGCGCCCCAGCATTTT.

V usage is TRBV18 and J usage is TRBJ1-2; 7 nucleotides agree with TRBD1. CDR3 size: 11 residues. The germline V gene has CDR1 KGHSH and CDR2 LQKENI. Unmatched junction bases numbered 2, after V lost 5 bases and J lost 8 bases. The CDR3 is CASSRGQGYTF. The CDR3 nucleotides are TGTGCCAGCTCAAGGGGACAGGGCTACACCTTC.

V is TRBV11-2 and J is TRBJ1-1; D not resolved. With 5 bases removed from V and 1 base from J, the gap between germline ends came to 8 bases. Germline CDR1 SGHAT, CDR2 FQNNGV. There are 13 residues in the CDR3. The CDR3: CASSRDGNTEAFF. Here the CDR3 DNA reads TGTGCCAGCAGCCGCGACGGGAACACTGAAGCTTTCTTT.

The rearrangement links TRBV5-1 to TRBJ2-5; 7 bases are a match to TRBD2. V gave up 4 bases and J gave up 3 bases; unmatched junction bases: 3. The germline V gene has CDR1 SGHRS and CDR2 YFSETQ. The length of the CDR3 is 13 residues. The CDR3: CASSQGGEETQYF. Written as DNA, the CDR3 is TGCGCCAGCAGCCAGGGAGGGGAAGAGACCCAGTACTTC.

The V and J genes are TRBV5-1 and TRBJ2-5; 8 positions agree with TRBD1. Germline V gene lookup returns CDR1 SGHRS and CDR2 YFSETQ. The CDR3 covers 16 residues. The ends lost 0 bases at V and 4 bases at J; junction bases unmatched: 8. CDR3 amino acids: CASSLAVTGDGETQYF. The CDR3 bases are TGCGCCAGCAGCTTGGCTGTGACAGGGGATGGAGAGACCCAGTACTTC.

The chain joins TRBV2 to TRBJ2-3, with 9 positions matching TRBD2. The germline V gene encodes CDR1 SNHLY and CDR2 FYNNEI. The junction had 2 bases not matched to a gene; V was cut back by 1 base and J by 3 bases. The CDR3 has 15 residues. CDR3 region: CASSEGLAGTDTQYF. The CDR3 bases are TGTGCCAGCAGTGAAGGGCTAGCGGGGACAGATACGCAGTATTTT.

In DNA form, the CDR3 reads TGCGCCAGCAGCTCCGGACAAAACGGAGAGACCCAGTACTTC. Protein product: CASSSGQNGETQYF. V and J are TRBV5-1 and TRBJ2-5; D perhaps matches TRBD1 (5 bases). The CDR3 length is 14 residues. Germline CDR1 SGHRS, CDR2 YFSETQ. With 3 bases removed from V and 4 bases from J, the gap between germline ends came to 13 bases.

The chain couples TRBV4-1 to TRBJ1-2; 10 nucleotides line up with TRBD1. CDR1 and CDR2 (germline): MGHRA, YSYEKL. Losses at the gene ends were 5 bases for V and 6 bases for J; bases not matched to a gene: 3. The CDR3 sequence is 13 residues long. DNA for the CDR3: TGCGCCAGCAGCTTAGGGACAGGGGATGGCTACACCTTC. It specifies CASSLGTGDGYTF.

This clone was picked up one time. The J gene is TRBJ2-3, the V gene TRBV9, with 8 nucleotides matching TRBD1. V was pared by 4 bases and J by 5 bases, with 9 bases of the junction left unmatched. The germline CDR1 and CDR2 sequences are SGDLS and YYNGEE. The CDR3 sequence is 15 residues long. The CDR3 here is CASSRDRGLLDTQYF. Here the CDR3 DNA reads TGTGCCAGCAGCCGAGACAGGGGTTTGTTAGATACGCAGTATTTT.

This rearrangement joins TRBV4-3 to TRBJ2-3, with 11 bases fitting TRBD2. The V gene end was trimmed by 0 bases and the J gene end by 2 bases; junction bases not matched to a gene: 10. This CDR3 contains 19 residues. The V gene's germline CDR1 is LGHNA and CDR2 YSLEER. The CDR3 protein is CASSQDRTSGSTSTDTQYF. The CDR3 DNA reads as TGCGCCAGCAGCCAAGACAGGACTAGCGGGTCCACCTCCACAGATACGCAGTATTTT.

The rearrangement uses TRBV6-5 and TRBJ1-5; D gene ambiguous. Trimming took off 2 bases at V and 4 bases at J, with 6 bases between the two ends. Germline V gene lookup returns CDR1 MNHEY and CDR2 SVGAGI. The CDR3 is 13 amino acids. CDR3 region: CASSYDMNQPQHF. DNA of the CDR3: TGTGCCAGCAGTTACGACATGAATCAGCCCCAGCATTTT.

The chain is built from TRBV5-6 and TRBJ1-5; D call uncertain. CDR1 SGHDT and CDR2 YYEEEE come from the germline V gene. The germline V and J ends were trimmed by 3 bases and 0 bases, with 16 bases remaining between them. This CDR3 is 17 amino acids long. The CDR3 DNA reads as TGTGCCAGCAGCTCCCGGATGGGGAGGAATAGCAATCAGCCCCAGCATTTT. It encodes CASSSRMGRNSNQPQHF.

The rearrangement uses TRBV9 and TRBJ2-5; 10 nucleotides align to TRBD2. The ends lost 2 bases at V and 0 bases at J; junction bases unmatched: 1. CDR3 length: 15 amino acids. Germline V lookup: CDR1 SGDLS, CDR2 YYNGEE. In nucleotides, the CDR3 is TGTGCCAGCAGCGTCGGACTAGCGGACCAAGAGACCCAGTACTTC. Protein product: CASSVGLADQETQYF.

The genes are TRBV7-9 and TRBJ2-7; 12 bases align to TRBD1. Germline V gives CDR1 SEHNR, CDR2 FQNEAQ (reference sequence). J gave up 7 bases and V 4 bases, and 14 bases lay outside the gene matches. The CDR3 loop spans 17 amino acids. The CDR3 sequence is CASSSDHRDRGRWEQYF. DNA of the CDR3: TGTGCCAGCAGCTCAGACCACCGGGACAGGGGGCGTTGGGAGCAGTACTTC.

This clone ranks as hyperexpanded. Distinct nucleotide sequences in the sample also encode this CDR3. This rearrangement joins TRBV10-1 to TRBJ2-1, with 8 bases matching TRBD1. Looked up from germline, CDR1 is WNHNN and CDR2 is SYGVQD (reference sequence). There are 17 residues in the CDR3. V lost 4 bases and J lost 3; bases outside the gene matches: 11. CDR3 in DNA: TGCGCCAGCAGTGGCCGGACAGGGCCCACCTACTACAATGAGCAGTTCTTC. It specifies CASSGRTGPTYYNEQFF.

The CDR3 bases are TGCAGCGTTGAAGATCGGGGGGCTGGGCAAAACATTCAGTACTTC. As protein: CSVEDRGAGQNIQYF. The rearrangement uses TRBV29-1 and TRBJ2-4; tentatively, D is TRBD2 (7 bases). Trimming stripped 0 bases from V and 5 bases from J, with 14 bases between. This CDR3 region has 15 residues. Looked up from germline, CDR1 is SQVTM and CDR2 is ANQGSEA.

The chain joins TRBV7-2 to TRBJ2-5, with D perhaps given as TRBD1 or TRBD2 (5 bases each). This CDR3 contains 14 residues. CDR1 SGHTA and CDR2 FQGNSA come from the germline V gene. V lost 2 bases to trimming and J lost 7 bases, with 14 bases between them. The CDR3 bases are TGTGCCAGCAGCTTACCAGGGAGTCGGAGGACCCAGTACTTC. Protein product: CASSLPGSRRTQYF. Combining the CDR3 with reference TRBV7-2 and TRBJ2-5 gives the whole variable domain GAGVSQSPSNKVTEKGKDVELRCDPISGHTALYWYRQSLGQGLEFLIYFQGNSAPDKSGLPSDRFSAERTGGSVSTLTIQRTQQEDSAVYLCASSLPGSRRTQYFGPGTRLLVL.

The genes are TRBV7-9 and TRBJ1-2; 9 nucleotides line up with TRBD1. This CDR3 has 14 residues. The germline V gene has CDR1 SEHNR and CDR2 FQNEAQ (reference sequence). V trimming: 1 base; J trimming: 6 bases; junction bases outside the gene matches: 3. The CDR3 DNA reads TGTGCCAGCAGCTTAGGGGGACAGGGAAATGGCTACACCTTC. Translated: CASSLGGQGNGYTF.